The present TCR beta chain was sequenced within a study of molecular identifiers for immune sequencing clone quantification. With regard to this clonotype: Its antigen is as yet unknown.

Overall study findings and caveats: Clones exceeding 20 RNA copies carried over 99% of effector molecules but under 1% of naive-cell molecules.

The CDR3 is made up of 15 amino acids. V was trimmed by 0 bases and J by 0 bases, leaving 7 bases between them. CDR1 is LGHNA, CDR2 YSLEER, per germline. TCRdb re-called the PCR reads with MiXCR, one entry per CDR3 protein. The sample contains about 500,000 distinct CDR3 sequences, around 23% of which appear only once. Naive CD8 T cell sorting was performed on the CD8+CD4-CCR7+CD45RA+ phenotype. J is TRBJ2-3 and V is TRBV4-3, with D unresolved. This clonotype originated in a human donor in good health. Some libraries in this study had Jurkat cell RNA spiked in. Sequenced input: naive CD8+ T cells from blood, with Jurkat cell RNA spiked in. The subset was: FACS-sorted CD8+CD4-CCR7+CD45RA+ naive T cells. This CDR3 reads CASSQDKSSTDTQYF. The DNA of the CDR3 is TGCGCCAGCAGCCAAGATAAATCTAGCACAGATACGCAGTATTTT.